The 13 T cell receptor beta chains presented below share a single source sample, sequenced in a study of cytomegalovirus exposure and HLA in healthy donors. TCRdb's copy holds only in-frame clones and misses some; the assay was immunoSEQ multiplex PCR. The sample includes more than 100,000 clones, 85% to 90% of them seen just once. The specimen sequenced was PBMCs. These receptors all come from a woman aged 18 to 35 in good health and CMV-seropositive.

The CDR3 spells CATSRETVTSNQPQHF. The DNA of the CDR3 is TGTGCCACCAGCAGAGAAACAGTAACTAGCAATCAGCCCCAGCATTTT. The chain couples TRBV15 to TRBJ1-5; D ambiguous. V shed 0 bases and J shed 0 bases, with 9 bases lying between them. The CDR3 runs to 16 residues. Germline CDR1 is LNHNV and CDR2 is YYDKDF (reference sequence).

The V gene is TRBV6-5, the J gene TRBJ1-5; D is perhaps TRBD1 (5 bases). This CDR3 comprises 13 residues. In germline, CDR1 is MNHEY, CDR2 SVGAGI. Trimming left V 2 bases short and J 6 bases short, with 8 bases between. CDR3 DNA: TGTGCCAGCAGTTACATGGGGGGTCAGCCCCAGCATTTT. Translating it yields CASSYMGGQPQHF.

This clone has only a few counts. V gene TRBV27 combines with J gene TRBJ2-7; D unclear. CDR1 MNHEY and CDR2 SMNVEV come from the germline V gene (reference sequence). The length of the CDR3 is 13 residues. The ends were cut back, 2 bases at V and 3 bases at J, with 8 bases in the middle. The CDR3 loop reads CASSLGRGYEQYF. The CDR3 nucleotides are TGTGCCAGCAGTTTAGGCAGAGGCTACGAGCAGTACTTC.

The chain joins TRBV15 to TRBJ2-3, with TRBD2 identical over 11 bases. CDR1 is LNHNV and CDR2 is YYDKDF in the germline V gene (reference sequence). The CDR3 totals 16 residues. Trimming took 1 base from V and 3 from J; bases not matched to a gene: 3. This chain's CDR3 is CATSRGASGGTDTQYF. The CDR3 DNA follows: TGTGCCACCAGCAGAGGTGCTAGCGGGGGGACAGATACGCAGTATTTT.

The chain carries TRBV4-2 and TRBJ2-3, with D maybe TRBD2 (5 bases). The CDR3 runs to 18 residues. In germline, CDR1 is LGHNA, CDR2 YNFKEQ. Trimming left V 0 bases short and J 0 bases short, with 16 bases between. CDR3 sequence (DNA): TGTGCCAGCAGCCAAGATCTTTCTAGCAGCTATAGCACAGATACGCAGTATTTT. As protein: CASSQDLSSSYSTDTQYF.

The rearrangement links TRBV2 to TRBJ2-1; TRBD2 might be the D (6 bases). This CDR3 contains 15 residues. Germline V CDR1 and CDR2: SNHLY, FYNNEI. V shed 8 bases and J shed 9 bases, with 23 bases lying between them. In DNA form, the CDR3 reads TGTGCCAGCGTACGGGAGAAACCCCTCGAAAGTGAGCAGTTCTTC. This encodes CASVREKPLESEQFF. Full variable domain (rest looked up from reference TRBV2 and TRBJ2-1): EPEVTQTPSHQVTQMGQEVILRCVPISNHLYFYWYRQILGQKVEFLVSFYNNEISEKSEIFDDQFSVERPDGSNFTLKIRSTKLEDSAMYFCASVREKPLESEQFFGPGTRLTVL.

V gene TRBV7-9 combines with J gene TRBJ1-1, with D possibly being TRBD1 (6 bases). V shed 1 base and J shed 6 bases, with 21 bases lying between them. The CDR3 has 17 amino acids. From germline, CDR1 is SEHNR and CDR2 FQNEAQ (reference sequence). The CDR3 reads CASSLVGTPNYVAEAFF. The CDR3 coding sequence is TGTGCCAGCAGCTTAGTCGGGACACCCAATTATGTGGCTGAAGCTTTCTTT.

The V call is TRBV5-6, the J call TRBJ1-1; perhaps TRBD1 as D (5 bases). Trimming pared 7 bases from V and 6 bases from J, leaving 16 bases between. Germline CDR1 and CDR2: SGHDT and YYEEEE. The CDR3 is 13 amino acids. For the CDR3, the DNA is TGTGCCAGCGGGGCCAGGGTTGGCGCTGAAGCTTTCTTT. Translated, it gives CASGARVGAEAFF.

CDR3 residues: CASSRRTGSFVTEAFF. The CDR3 nucleotides are TGTGCCAGTAGTCGAAGGACAGGGTCCTTTGTCACTGAAGCTTTCTTT. The rearrangement uses TRBV19 and TRBJ1-1, with 8 bases identical to TRBD1. The V gene end was trimmed by 5 bases and the J gene end by 4 bases; junction bases not matched to a gene: 12. Germline CDR1 LNHDA, CDR2 SQIVND (reference sequence). CDR3 length: 16 amino acids.

CDR3 protein: CSVEFEPSSYNEQFF. In DNA form, the CDR3 reads TGCAGCGTTGAGTTTGAGCCGAGCTCCTACAATGAGCAGTTCTTC. The V and J genes are TRBV29-1 and TRBJ2-1; D not certain. The CDR3 totals 15 residues. The V end was cut by 3 bases, the J end by 0 bases, with 12 bases between. The V gene's germline CDR1 is SQVTM and CDR2 ANQGSEA.

As DNA, the CDR3 is TGTGCCAGCGGAGGACTAGCGGGAGGAGTTGAGACCCAGTACTTC. This encodes CASGGLAGGVETQYF. This chain uses TRBV25-1 with TRBJ2-5, with 14 bases identical to TRBD2. The CDR3 totals 15 residues. V shed 8 bases and J 5 bases; nucleotides not matched to a gene: 7. Germline-derived CDR1 and CDR2 are MGHDK and SYGVNS.

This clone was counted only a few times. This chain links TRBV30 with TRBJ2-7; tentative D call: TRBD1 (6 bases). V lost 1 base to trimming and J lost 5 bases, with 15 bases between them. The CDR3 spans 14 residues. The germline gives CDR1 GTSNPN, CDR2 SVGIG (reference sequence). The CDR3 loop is CAWSGGQMSHEQYF. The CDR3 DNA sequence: TGTGCCTGGAGTGGAGGACAGATGAGCCACGAGCAGTACTTC.

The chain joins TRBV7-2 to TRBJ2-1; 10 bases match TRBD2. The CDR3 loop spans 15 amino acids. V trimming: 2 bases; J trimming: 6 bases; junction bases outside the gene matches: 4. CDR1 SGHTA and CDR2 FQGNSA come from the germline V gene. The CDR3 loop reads CASSLRSSGSNEQFF. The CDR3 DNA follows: TGTGCCAGCAGCTTAAGGTCTAGCGGGAGCAATGAGCAGTTCTTC.